Listed below are T cell receptor beta chains from one sample, sequenced in a study of cytomegalovirus exposure and HLA in healthy donors. Sequencing was performed with immunoSEQ multiplex PCR; in TCRdb, only in-frame clones are kept and a portion is missing. The table shows 100,000 to 120,000 clones, with around four fifths occurring only once. The specimen was PBMCs. The receptors come from a woman aged 55-69 years in good health and CMV-seropositive. CDR3s include the opening cysteine and the closing phenylalanine or tryptophan. The D gene is left open where the match is weak. Clone size is stated in some rows and not others, as once, few, many or a class when expanded.

>TRBV7-9|NA|NA|TRBJ2-7
CSSSPLATYEQYF
TGTTCCAGCAGCCCCCTGGCCACCTACGAGCAGTACTTC
>TRBV7-9|NA|TRBD2|TRBJ2-5
CASRTLYSGANQETQYF
TGTGCCAGCAGGACCTTGTATAGCGGGGCTAATCAAGAGACCCAGTACTTC
>TRBV27|NA|TRBD1|TRBJ2-7
CASSERDSSYEQYF
TGTGCCAGCAGTGAAAGGGACAGCTCCTACGAGCAGTACTTC
>TRBV28|NA|NA|TRBJ2-5
CASSLIRQTQYF
TGTGCCAGCAGTCTAATTCGTCAGACCCAGTACTTC
>TRBV28|NA|TRBD1|TRBJ2-1
CASSINRGYNEQFF
TGTGCCAGCAGTATTAACAGGGGTTACAATGAGCAGTTCTTC
>TRBV10-2|NA|NA|TRBJ2-1
CASSGTSDEQFF
TGCGCCAGCAGCGGTACTAGTGATGAGCAGTTCTTC
>TRBV19|NA|TRBD1|TRBJ2-7
CASSSQGARGEQYF
TGTGCCAGTAGTTCACAGGGGGCAAGAGGCGAGCAGTACTTC
>TRBV7-9|NA|NA|TRBJ1-3
CASSLTTGNTIYF
TGTGCCAGCAGCCTAACCACTGGAAACACCATATATTTT
>TRBV10-2|NA|TRBD1|TRBJ2-7
CASRRQGTYEQYF
TGCGCCAGCAGAAGACAGGGTACCTACGAGCAGTACTTC
>TRBV4-1|NA|NA|TRBJ1-2
CASRADGFYGYTF
TGCGCCAGCAGAGCGGACGGTTTCTATGGCTACACCTTC
>TRBV28|few|NA|TRBJ1-4
CASSLQGGEGEKLFF
TGTGCCAGCAGTTTACAGGGCGGAGAAGGCGAAAAACTGTTTTTT
>TRBV2|once|TRBD2|TRBJ2-1
CASSDPAGGTQNEQFF
TGTGCCAGCAGTGATCCGGCGGGAGGGACGCAGAATGAGCAGTTCTTC
>TRBV28|NA|TRBD1|TRBJ1-4
CASTDPRTGGRFF
TGTGCCAGCACAGACCCACGGACAGGGGGCCGGTTTTTT
>TRBV12-5|NA|TRBD1|TRBJ1-1
CASGRDRAIITEAFF
TGTGCTAGTGGCCGCGACAGGGCGATAATCACTGAAGCTTTCTTT
>TRBV9|NA|NA|TRBJ2-3
CASSVRDAGTDTQYF
TGTGCCAGCAGCGTGAGGGATGCGGGCACAGATACGCAGTATTTT
>TRBV10-1|NA|TRBD2|TRBJ2-5
CASRNIYSLCGSGETQYF
TGCGCCAGCAGGAATATATATAGCCTCTGCGGGAGCGGAGAGACCCAGTACTTC
>TRBV18|NA|NA|TRBJ1-5
CASSLSQAGEPQHF
TGTGCCAGCTCACTCTCTCAGGCCGGGGAGCCCCAGCATTTT
>TRBV5-1|NA|TRBD2|TRBJ2-7
CASSSSRGGTSKAYEQYF
TGCGCCAGCAGCTCCTCCCGGGGCGGGACTAGCAAGGCCTACGAGCAGTACTTC
>TRBV5-8|NA|NA|TRBJ2-3
CASSLFGGSTDTQYF
TGTGCCAGCAGCTTGTTCGGCGGGAGCACAGATACGCAGTATTTT
>TRBV28|NA|TRBD1|TRBJ2-6
CASSLAGGKGPGANVLTF
TGTGCCAGCAGTTTAGCAGGGGGCAAAGGCCCTGGGGCCAACGTCCTGACTTTC
>TRBV25-1|NA|NA|TRBJ1-4
CASARGRSPNEKLFF
TGTGCCAGCGCACGGGGGAGAAGCCCTAATGAAAAACTGTTTTTT
>TRBV27|once|TRBD2|TRBJ2-1
CAIGLAGVREQFF
TGTGCCATCGGACTAGCGGGAGTCCGGGAGCAGTTCTTC
>TRBV5-1|NA|TRBD2|TRBJ2-3
CASSGSSSGVTDTQYF
TGCGCCAGCAGCGGTTCGTCCAGCGGGGTCACAGATACGCAGTATTTT
>TRBV27|NA|TRBD1|TRBJ2-1
CASSTGDSRRSYNEQFF
TGTGCCAGCAGTACCGGGGACAGCCGACGCTCCTACAATGAGCAGTTCTTC
>TRBV6-1|once|TRBD1|TRBJ2-1
CASSLRTGFDEQFF
TGTGCCAGCAGCCTTAGGACAGGGTTCGATGAGCAGTTCTTC
>TRBV7-3|NA|TRBD2|TRBJ2-1
CASSFRAGEYNEQFF
TGTGCCAGCAGCTTTCGAGCGGGAGAATACAATGAGCAGTTCTTC
>TRBV6-1|NA|TRBD2|TRBJ2-7
CASSVISGTGLAYEQYF
TGTGCCAGCAGTGTCATTAGCGGGACTGGGCTGGCGTACGAGCAGTACTTC
>TRBV7-3|few|NA|TRBJ1-2
CASSPDSNYGYTF
TGTGCCAGCAGCCCAGACAGTAACTATGGCTACACCTTC
>TRBV2|NA|NA|TRBJ2-3
CASSSYGGTDTQYF
TGTGCCAGCAGCTCCTATGGAGGTACAGATACGCAGTATTTT
>TRBV6-1|NA|NA|TRBJ1-2
CASSELGTSGYGYTF
TGTGCCAGCAGTGAATTGGGGACATCGGGCTATGGCTACACCTTC
>TRBV5-4|once|TRBD2|TRBJ2-2
CASSSGTTKTGELFF
TGTGCCAGCAGCTCCGGGACTACAAAGACCGGGGAGCTGTTTTTT
>TRBV7-2|NA|TRBD2|TRBJ2-3
CASSPRGGRGGDTQYF
TGTGCCAGCAGCCCCCGGGGGGGGAGGGGAGGAGATACGCAGTATTTT
>TRBV13|NA|NA|TRBJ1-1
CASSRRDAEAFF
TGTGCCAGCAGCAGGCGGGACGCTGAAGCTTTCTTT
>TRBV4-2|NA|TRBD2|TRBJ2-3
CASSQGGSSGRGDTQYF
TGTGCCAGCAGCCAAGGAGGGTCTAGCGGGAGGGGGGATACGCAGTATTTT
>TRBV18|NA|TRBD2|TRBJ2-3
CASSPPGGLTDTQYF
TGTGCCAGCTCACCCCCGGGGGGGCTGACAGATACGCAGTATTTT
>TRBV6-5|NA|NA|TRBJ1-1
CASTPGWNTEAFF
TGTGCCAGCACCCCAGGATGGAACACTGAAGCTTTCTTT
>TRBV5-1|few|TRBD2|TRBJ2-3
CASSPGLASTDTQYF
TGCGCCAGCAGCCCGGGACTAGCTAGCACAGATACGCAGTATTTT
>TRBV7-9|once|TRBD1|TRBJ2-7
CASSPRQGSYEQYF
TGTGCCAGCAGCCCCCGACAGGGATCCTACGAGCAGTACTTC
>TRBV6-4|once|NA|TRBJ1-4
CASSDTPPRIRAATNEKLFF
TGTGCCAGCAGTGACACCCCCCCGAGGATACGAGCTGCAACTAATGAAAAACTGTTTTTT
>TRBV7-2|NA|NA|TRBJ1-1
CASSSAVNTEAFF
TGTGCCAGCAGCTCGGCGGTCAACACTGAAGCTTTCTTT
>TRBV10-3|NA|TRBD1|TRBJ2-2
CAITGQGSAGELFF
TGTGCCATCACCGGACAGGGATCGGCCGGGGAGCTGTTTTTT
>TRBV18|NA|TRBD2|TRBJ2-1
CASSPSGTSGRNEQFF
TGTGCCAGCTCACCCTCCGGGACTAGCGGGAGGAATGAGCAGTTCTTC
>TRBV6-6|NA|TRBD1|TRBJ1-2
CASSQRDRENYGYTF
TGTGCCAGCAGCCAGCGGGACAGGGAGAACTATGGCTACACCTTC
>TRBV18|NA|NA|TRBJ2-1
CASSPREGGFEEQFF
TGTGCCAGCTCACCGAGGGAGGGGGGATTCGAGGAGCAGTTCTTC
>TRBV2|NA|NA|TRBJ2-5
CASTQGSRQETQYF
TGTGCCAGCACCCAGGGATCGAGACAAGAGACCCAGTACTTC
>TRBV29-1|once|TRBD2|TRBJ2-1
CSVEGAARLAGGSSYNEQFF
TGCAGCGTTGAAGGGGCGGCGCGACTAGCGGGAGGGAGCTCCTACAATGAGCAGTTCTTC
>TRBV10-1|NA|NA|TRBJ2-5
CASSESNQAGQETQYF
TGCGCCAGCAGTGAGTCGAACCAGGCGGGCCAAGAGACCCAGTACTTC
>TRBV5-6|NA|NA|TRBJ2-5
CASSFGGQIIQETQYF
TGTGCCAGCAGCTTTGGCGGGCAAATCATCCAAGAGACCCAGTACTTC
>TRBV30|NA|TRBD1|TRBJ1-1
CAWSVQGIAEAFF
TGTGCCTGGAGTGTACAGGGGATCGCTGAAGCTTTCTTT
>TRBV14|NA|NA|TRBJ1-2
CASSLHKNYGYTF
TGTGCCAGCAGCCTACATAAAAACTATGGCTACACCTTC
>TRBV5-1|few|NA|TRBJ1-2
CASSLEGGLRGYTF
TGCGCCAGCAGCCTGGAGGGAGGGTTGCGTGGCTACACCTTC
>TRBV7-2|few|NA|TRBJ2-1
CASSLDRDNEQFF
TGTGCCAGCAGCTTAGACAGGGACAATGAGCAGTTCTTC
>TRBV6-1|NA|NA|TRBJ2-7
CASSAGDFYEQYF
TGTGCCAGCAGTGCCGGGGATTTCTACGAGCAGTACTTC
>TRBV2|once|TRBD1|TRBJ2-7
CASSPTGVEQYF
TGTGCCAGCAGTCCGACAGGGGTCGAGCAGTACTTC
>TRBV9|NA|NA|TRBJ1-6
CASSVESETNSPLHF
TGTGCCAGCAGCGTAGAGAGCGAGACCAATTCACCCCTCCACTTT
>TRBV7-3|NA|TRBD1|TRBJ2-2
CASSRSTGGADGTGELFF
TGTGCCAGCAGCAGAAGTACAGGGGGCGCGGATGGCACCGGGGAGCTGTTTTTT
>TRBV6-5|few|TRBD1|TRBJ1-1
CASSTRDRNTEAFF
TGTGCCAGCAGTACCCGGGACAGAAACACTGAAGCTTTCTTT
>TRBV6-5|few|TRBD1|TRBJ2-7
CASSYRGTGSYEQYF
TGTGCCAGCAGTTATCGGGGGACAGGGAGTTACGAGCAGTACTTC
>TRBV4-2|NA|NA|TRBJ2-7
CASSQRVFAQSYEQYF
TGTGCCAGCAGCCAGCGGGTGTTTGCTCAATCCTACGAGCAGTACTTC
>TRBV2|NA|TRBD2|TRBJ2-3
CASLAGGLTDTQYF
TGTGCCAGTCTAGCGGGAGGGCTCACAGATACGCAGTATTTT